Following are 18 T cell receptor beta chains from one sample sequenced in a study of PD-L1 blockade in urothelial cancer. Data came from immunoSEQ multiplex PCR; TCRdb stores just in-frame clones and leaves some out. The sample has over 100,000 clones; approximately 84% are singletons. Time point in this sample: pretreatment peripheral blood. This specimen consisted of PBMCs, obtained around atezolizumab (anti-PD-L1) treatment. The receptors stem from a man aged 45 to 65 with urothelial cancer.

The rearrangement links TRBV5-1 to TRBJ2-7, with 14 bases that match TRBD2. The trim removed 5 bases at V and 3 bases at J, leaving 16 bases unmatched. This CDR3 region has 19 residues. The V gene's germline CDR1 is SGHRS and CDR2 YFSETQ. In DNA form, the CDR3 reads TGCGCCAGCAGGAAATGGCCCCCGACTAGCGGGAGGGCCTACTACGAGCAGTACTTC. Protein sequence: CASRKWPPTSGRAYYEQYF.

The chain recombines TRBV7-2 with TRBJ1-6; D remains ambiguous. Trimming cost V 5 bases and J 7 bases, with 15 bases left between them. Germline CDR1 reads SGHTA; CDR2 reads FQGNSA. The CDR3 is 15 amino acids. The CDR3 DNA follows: TGTGCCAGCAGCCCGAGGCCAAGATCAAATTCACCCCTCCACTTT. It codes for CASSPRPRSNSPLHF.

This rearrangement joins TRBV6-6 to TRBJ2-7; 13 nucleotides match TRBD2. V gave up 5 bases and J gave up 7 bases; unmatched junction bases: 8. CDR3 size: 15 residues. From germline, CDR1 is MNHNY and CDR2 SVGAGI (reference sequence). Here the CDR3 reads CASSGLGLAGREQYF. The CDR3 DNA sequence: TGTGCCAGCAGTGGGTTGGGACTAGCGGGACGGGAGCAGTACTTC.

CDR3 in amino acids: CASSHLDREDTEAFF. The CDR3 DNA sequence: TGTGCCAGCAGCCACCTGGACAGGGAGGACACTGAAGCTTTCTTT. The V and J genes are TRBV16 and TRBJ1-1; 8 bases line up with TRBD1. From germline, CDR1 is KGHSY and CDR2 FQNENV. J lost 3 bases, V lost 3 bases, and 6 bases had no gene match. The length of the CDR3 is 15 residues.

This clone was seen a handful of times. CDR3 protein: CASSEVGWDRDLQPQHF. DNA for the CDR3: TGTGCCAGCAGTGAAGTTGGATGGGACAGGGACCTCCAGCCCCAGCATTTT. The J gene is TRBJ1-5, the V gene TRBV6-1; 9 positions match TRBD1. The ends lost 1 base at V and 7 bases at J; junction bases unmatched: 11. From germline, CDR1 is MNHNS and CDR2 SASEGT. The CDR3 length is 17 residues.

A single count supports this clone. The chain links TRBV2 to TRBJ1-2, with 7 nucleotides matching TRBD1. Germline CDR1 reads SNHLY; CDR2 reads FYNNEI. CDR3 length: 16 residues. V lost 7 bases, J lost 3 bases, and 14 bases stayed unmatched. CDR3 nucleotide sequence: TGTGCCAGCAACCAAGACAGGGACCATCTCCACTATGGCTACACCTTC. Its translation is CASNQDRDHLHYGYTF.

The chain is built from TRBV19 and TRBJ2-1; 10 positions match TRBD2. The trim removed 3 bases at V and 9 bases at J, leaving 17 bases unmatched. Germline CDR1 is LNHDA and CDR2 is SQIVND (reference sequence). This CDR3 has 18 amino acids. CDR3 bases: TGTGCCAGTAGTATGGGGAGAGGTTCCCTAGCGGGAGTTGGTGAGCAGTTCTTC. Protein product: CASSMGRGSLAGVGEQFF.

The CDR3 loop is CASSSSGANVLTF. DNA of the CDR3: TGTGCCAGCAGTTCGTCCGGGGCCAACGTCCTGACTTTC. The J gene is TRBJ2-6, the V gene TRBV2, with no clear D. V was clipped by 5 bases and J by 4 bases, with 6 bases between them. Germline CDR1 and CDR2: SNHLY and FYNNEI. This CDR3 spans 13 amino acids.

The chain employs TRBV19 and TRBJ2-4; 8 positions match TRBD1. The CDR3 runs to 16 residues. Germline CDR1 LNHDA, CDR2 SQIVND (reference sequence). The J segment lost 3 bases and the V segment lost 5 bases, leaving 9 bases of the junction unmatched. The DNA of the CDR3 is TGTGCCAGTAGTCCCCCCGGGACAGGTCACAAAAACATTCAGTACTTC. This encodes CASSPPGTGHKNIQYF.

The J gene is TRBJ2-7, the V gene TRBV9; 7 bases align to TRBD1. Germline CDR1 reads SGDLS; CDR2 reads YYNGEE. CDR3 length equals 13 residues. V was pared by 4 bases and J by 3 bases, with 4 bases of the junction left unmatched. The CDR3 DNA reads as TGTGCCAGCAGCCCGGGACAGCACTACGAGCAGTACTTC. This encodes CASSPGQHYEQYF.

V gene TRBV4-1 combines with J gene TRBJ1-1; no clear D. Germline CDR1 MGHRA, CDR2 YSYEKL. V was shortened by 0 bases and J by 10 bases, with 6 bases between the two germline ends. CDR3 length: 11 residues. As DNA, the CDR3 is TGCGCCAGCAGCCAAGACGGAGTAGCTTTCTTT. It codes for CASSQDGVAFF.

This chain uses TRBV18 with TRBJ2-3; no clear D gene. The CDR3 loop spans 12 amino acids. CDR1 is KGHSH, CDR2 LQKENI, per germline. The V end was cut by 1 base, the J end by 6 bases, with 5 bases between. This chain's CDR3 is CASSPQEDTQYF. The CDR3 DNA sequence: TGTGCCAGCTCACCACAGGAGGATACGCAGTATTTT.

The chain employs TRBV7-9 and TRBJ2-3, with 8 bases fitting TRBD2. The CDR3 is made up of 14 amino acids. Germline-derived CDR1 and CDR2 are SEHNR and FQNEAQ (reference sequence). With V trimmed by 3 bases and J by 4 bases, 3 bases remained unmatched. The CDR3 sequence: CASSFAGGSDTQYF. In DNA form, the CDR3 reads TGTGCCAGCAGCTTCGCGGGAGGTTCAGATACGCAGTATTTT.

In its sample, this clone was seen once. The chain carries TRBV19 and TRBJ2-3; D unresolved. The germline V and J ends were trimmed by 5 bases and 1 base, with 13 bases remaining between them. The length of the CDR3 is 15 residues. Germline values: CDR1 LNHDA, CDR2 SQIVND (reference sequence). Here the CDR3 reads CASSPGRQGTDTQYF. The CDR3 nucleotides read TGTGCCAGTAGTCCCGGCCGCCAGGGCACAGATACGCAGTATTTT.

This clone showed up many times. The CDR3 loop reads CATLYEGWEGQPQHF. In DNA form, the CDR3 reads TGCGCCACCCTATATGAAGGGTGGGAGGGGCAGCCCCAGCATTTT. This sequence joins TRBV10-1 and TRBJ1-5, with D tentatively TRBD1 (5 bases). Germline CDR1 WNHNN, CDR2 SYGVQD (reference sequence). The V gene lost 10 bases and the J gene lost 7 bases, with 23 bases spanning the gap. The CDR3 loop spans 15 amino acids.

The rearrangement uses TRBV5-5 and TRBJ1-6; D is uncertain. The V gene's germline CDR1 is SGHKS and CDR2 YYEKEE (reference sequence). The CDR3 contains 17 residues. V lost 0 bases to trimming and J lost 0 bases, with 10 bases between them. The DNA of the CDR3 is TGTGCCAGCAGCTTGGCCCCCAGAAGCTCCTATAATTCACCCCTCCACTTT. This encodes CASSLAPRSSYNSPLHF.

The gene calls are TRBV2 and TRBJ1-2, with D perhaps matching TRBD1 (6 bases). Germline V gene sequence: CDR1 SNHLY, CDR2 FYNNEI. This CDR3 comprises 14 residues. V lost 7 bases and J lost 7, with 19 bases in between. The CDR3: CASTKEQGEGGYTF. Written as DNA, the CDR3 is TGTGCCAGCACAAAAGAACAGGGTGAGGGTGGCTACACCTTC. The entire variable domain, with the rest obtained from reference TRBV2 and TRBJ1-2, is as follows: EPEVTQTPSHQVTQMGQEVILRCVPISNHLYFYWYRQILGQKVEFLVSFYNNEISEKSEIFDDQFSVERPDGSNFTLKIRSTKLEDSAMYFCASTKEQGEGGYTFGSGTRLTVV.

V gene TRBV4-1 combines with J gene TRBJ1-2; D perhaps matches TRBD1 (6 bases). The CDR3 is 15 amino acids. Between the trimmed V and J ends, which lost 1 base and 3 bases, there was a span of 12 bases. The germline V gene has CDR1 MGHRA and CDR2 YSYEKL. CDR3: CASSQAPGTYYGYTF. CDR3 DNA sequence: TGCGCCAGCAGCCAAGCTCCCGGGACATACTATGGCTACACCTTC.